This TCR beta chain was recovered during a study of cytomegalovirus exposure and HLA in healthy donors (TCRdb year 2017). Some background on the complete study: According to an earlier analysis of 587 of the donors, about 190 million T cells yielded 100 million or so unique TCR beta sequences and more than 250 Gb of sequence data. An early release that covered approximately 600 HLA-typed donors contained approximately 300 gigabases of sequencing data and 65 million to 100 million unique TCR sequences. The genetic ancestry cluster associated with self-reported Caucasian donors included 80% to 90% of the roughly 400 genotyped donors. The study was designed to test whether signatures of past pathogen exposure could be identified by cataloging public T cell receptors. The study used immunosequencing to profile the T cell repertoires of 670 or so subjects and linked those repertoires to cytomegalovirus serostatus. A separate validation cohort of some 130 different subjects was used in addition to the roughly 670-subject first cohort. The study combined high-throughput TCR immunosequencing, statistical association of individual TCRs with disease status, and machine learning to predict cytomegalovirus infection status. In a later analysis, previously published TCR beta repertoires from several hundred donors were re-analyzed and high-resolution HLA genotyping was added so that TCR occurrence patterns could be studied. Rather than drawing on any new phenotypic data, the later analysis identified candidate immune exposures from TCR beta sequences and the way those sequences occurred across donors. An earlier analysis of 500 to 650 of the donors applied high-throughput TCR beta sequencing to assess whether each TCR beta V gene segment acted as functional or pseudogenic. Donor age, sex, ethnicity and CMV serostatus were collected together with the repertoire data. Genome-wide SNP genotypes for about 60% of the 666 donors were used in a later genetic analysis, which treated that subset as a discovery cohort. Every repertoire in the discovery cohort had been generated on one and the same sequencing platform. Both class I and class II loci were covered by HLA typing, at four-digit resolution. The number of donors typed differed by locus, with 629-630 for A, B, C, DRB1 and DQB1, 522 for DQA1, 600 to 610 for DPA1, and some 440 for DPB1. Because of strong linkage in the cohort, four to six DR-DQ haplotypes were treated as single units for association and clustering. On average, 235,054 unique TCR beta nucleotide sequences were sequenced per donor among a few hundred genotyped donors of the cohort, with about 17% of those sequences being non-productive. Study-wide findings and limitations: An association between a missense DCLRE1C variant and V-gene and J-gene trimming of TCR beta chains was found in a later genetic analysis and replicated in an independent cohort. Strong co-occurrence of HLA alleles, especially DR and DQ, made assigning TCR associations to individual alleles difficult. Because HLA typing was missing for some donors at each locus, association tests included only the typed subset. In an earlier analysis of more than 450 of the donors, most TCR beta V segments were observed in productive rearrangements about 87% or about 30% of the time, broadly matching IMGT annotations. Presence/absence analyses assumed roughly uniform sequencing depth across donors, an assumption that may not hold. The authors suggested that the approach could potentially be generalized to other disease states and immunological phenotypes. A later analysis found that TCR association rates varied across HLA loci, with DRB1 alleles showing the most associated TCRs and HLA-C alleles the fewest. The classifier was reported to diagnose cytomegalovirus status with high specificity and sensitivity in both the original cohort and the validation cohort. This cohort had only TCR beta chains sequenced, and the lack of alpha or paired-chain data limited which features could be detected. In a later analysis, several top co-occurrence clusters were reported to appear linked to parvovirus B19, influenza, CMV and Epstein-Barr virus. A cluster of highly shared sequence variants was judged likely to represent a technical artifact of the sequencing pipeline. Because the 87-base-pair reads could not distinguish some IMGT-functional V segments, including TRBV6-2 and TRBV6-3, those segments were excluded. Because counts were too low, under 20 rarely observed V segments, including chromosome 9 orphons, were left out of the earlier analysis of a few hundred of the donors. The only immune exposure information available for the cohort was CMV serostatus. Compared with equally common non-associated chains, HLA-associated TCR beta chains in a later analysis were more clonally expanded and had lower generation probabilities. In the study, around 160 TCR beta chains were listed as associated with cytomegalovirus. In a later analysis, around 15,000 TCR beta sequences were associated with specific HLA alleles at a false discovery rate of 0.05. Most CMV-associated TCR beta chains appeared to be HLA-restricted in a later analysis, and the HLA associations seemed to be driven largely by CMV exposure. Linkage disequilibrium might explain the correlated functional status among segregating V segments, but an unknown experimental factor could not be excluded. A further reported finding was that TCR beta sequences accurately predicted the HLA-A and HLA-B alleles for most subjects in the first cohort. In vitro tests confirmed that three of the cytomegalovirus-associated TCR beta chains recognize cytomegalovirus antigens. In a later genetic analysis, fewer N-insertions in productive TCRs were reported among donors in an Asian-associated ancestry cluster than the approximately 630-donor mean. Across donors, most TCR sequences were observed very rarely, whereas some public TCRs were present in many individuals.

The cohort consisted of hundreds of healthy bone marrow donors. All cohort members were sampled while nominally healthy, although unrecorded immune exposures were likely present. The donor was CMV seronegative and was included in the group of a few hundred seronegative cohort members. Every donor gave a peripheral blood sample, and the peripheral blood mononuclear cells from that sample were used for TCR beta sequencing. Genomic DNA extraction from the blood cell samples was performed with the Qiagen DNeasy Blood Extraction Kit. In regard to this clone: Its antigen is still unknown. The input lacks base qualities; no much larger clone sits a single base away.

The germline V gene sets CDR1 to MDHEN and CDR2 to SYDVKM. Including the terminal cysteine and phenylalanine, the CDR3 comprises 19 residues. The CDR3 DNA has 57 bases and is translated from base 1. V loses 2 bases, J loses 5 bases, and the germline ends lie 24 bases apart. To prepare the library, the immunoSEQ multiplex PCR assay was applied. The multiplex PCR relied on a mix of 60 forward primers for TCR Vbeta segments and 13 reverse primers for TCR Jbeta segments. Amplification of the CDR3 region of rearranged TCR beta genes was performed with a multiplex PCR assay on genomic DNA. The Illumina HiSeq System was used to sequence the amplified TCR beta libraries as 87-base-pair reads. In the paper's pipeline: A later analysis counted some 80 million unique TCR beta chains across the 500 to 850 repertoires, and 9 million to 14 million of these chains were shared by at least two donors. Raw reads were error-corrected and collapsed into unique sequences with a nearest-neighbor algorithm that merged closely related sequences to remove PCR and sequencing errors. To assign V, D and J gene segments, CDR3 sequences were aligned to IMGT reference sequences. Each retained sequence needed at least a six-nucleotide match to both a V gene segment and a J gene segment. Rearrangements were called productive when the CDR3 lacked stop codons and stayed in frame with V and J; all others were non-productive. CDR3 was defined by IMGT convention, running from the second conserved V-encoded cysteine to the conserved J-encoded phenylalanine. The earlier analysis of some 600 of the donors excluded sequences that lacked an unambiguous match to a single V gene segment. An earlier analysis of just under 600 of the donors called V segments functional above 56.7% productive rearrangements and segregating when the between-donor standard deviation exceeded 5%. A statistical classification framework was built to diagnose cytomegalovirus status from the catalog of TCR beta chain sequences. V and J gene assignment, in a later analysis, came from comparing TCR nucleotide sequences with IMGT/GENE-DB human TR gene sequences. In a later analysis, CDR3 sequences and most-parsimonious VDJ recombination scenarios were assigned using the TCRdist pipeline. In a later analysis, every TCR beta chain was defined by the combination of its CDR3 amino acid sequence and its V-gene family, and reads without a unique V-gene family were dropped. As a way to deal with suspected cross-contamination and a sequencing artifact, a later analysis dropped roughly 600 nucleotide sequences that were highly shared and had low generation probability. For each public chain, a later analysis derived a clonal expansion index from normalized ranks of inferred template counts within each repertoire. A later analysis computed generation probabilities with a VDJ recombination model fitted to out-of-frame rearrangements, and checked the results against IGoR. In a later analysis, hypergeometric tests were used to score TCR-TCR, TCR-HLA and TCR-CMV co-occurrence, with a repertoire-size bias correction applied to TCR pairs. In a later analysis, false discovery rates were estimated by permuting HLA or CMV assignments 20 times. In a later analysis, co-occurring TCRs were grouped with DBSCAN, and TCRdist sequence similarity was added when clustering was performed within HLA-allele-positive subsets. Repertoires with fewer than 30,000 or more than 120,000 public chains, plus five repertoires with anomalous nucleotide sharing, were excluded from co-occurrence clustering. The source is immuneACCESS, and TCRdb retained only in-frame sequences with V and J called. Part of the clones is not carried over; for the studies checked, unresolved V genes explain less than half of this, and the remainder is unexplained. From that table come the V and J calls and clone size; the DNA was used to work out D and trimming. Recorded for this sample are about 150,000 clones; approximately 80% of them occurred a single time. The ten top clones hold about 3.1% of the sample.

Material for sequencing was PBMCs. The source of this sequence is a male donor in good health and CMV-seronegative. The V gene is TRBV28 and the J gene is TRBJ1-4; TRBD1 might be the D gene, on 5 matching bases. The CDR3 reads as follows: CASSLTLQPGRPQNEKLFF. In nucleotides, the sequence is TGTGCCAGCAGTTTAACACTTCAACCAGGGAGGCCACAGAATGAAAAACTGTTTTTT.